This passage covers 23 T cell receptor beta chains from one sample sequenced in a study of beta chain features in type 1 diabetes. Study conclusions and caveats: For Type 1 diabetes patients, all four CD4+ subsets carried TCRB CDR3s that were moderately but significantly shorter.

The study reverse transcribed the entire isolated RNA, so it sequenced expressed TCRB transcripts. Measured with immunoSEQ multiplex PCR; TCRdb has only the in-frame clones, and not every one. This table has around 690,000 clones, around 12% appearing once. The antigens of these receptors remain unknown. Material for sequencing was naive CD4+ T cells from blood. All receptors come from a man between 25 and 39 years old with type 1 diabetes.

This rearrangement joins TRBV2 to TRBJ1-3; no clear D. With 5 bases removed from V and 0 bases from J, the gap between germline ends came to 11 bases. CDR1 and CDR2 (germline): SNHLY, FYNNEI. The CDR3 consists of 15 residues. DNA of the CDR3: TGTGCCAGCAGTCCGGGCCGGGGCTCTGGAAACACCATATATTTT. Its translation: CASSPGRGSGNTIYF.

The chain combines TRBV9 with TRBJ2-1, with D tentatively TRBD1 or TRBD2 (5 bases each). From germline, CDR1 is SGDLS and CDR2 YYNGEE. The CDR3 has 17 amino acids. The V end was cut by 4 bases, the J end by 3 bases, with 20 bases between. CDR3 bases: TGTGCCAGCAGCCCAATGGGGAGAACAGGCTTCTACAATGAGCAGTTCTTC. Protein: CASSPMGRTGFYNEQFF. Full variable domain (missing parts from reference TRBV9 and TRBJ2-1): DSGVTQTPKHLITATGQRVTLRCSPRSGDLSVYWYQQSLDQGLQFLIQYYNGEERAKGNILERFSAQQFPDLHSELNLSSLELGDSALYFCASSPMGRTGFYNEQFFGPGTRLTVL.

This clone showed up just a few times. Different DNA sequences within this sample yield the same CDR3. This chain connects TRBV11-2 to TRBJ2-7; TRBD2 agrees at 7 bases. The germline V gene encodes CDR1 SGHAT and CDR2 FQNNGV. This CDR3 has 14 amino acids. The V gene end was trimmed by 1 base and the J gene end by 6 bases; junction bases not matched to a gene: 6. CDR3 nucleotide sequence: TGTGCCAGCAGCTTAGGGGACGGGGGGACCGAGCAGTACTTC. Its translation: CASSLGDGGTEQYF.

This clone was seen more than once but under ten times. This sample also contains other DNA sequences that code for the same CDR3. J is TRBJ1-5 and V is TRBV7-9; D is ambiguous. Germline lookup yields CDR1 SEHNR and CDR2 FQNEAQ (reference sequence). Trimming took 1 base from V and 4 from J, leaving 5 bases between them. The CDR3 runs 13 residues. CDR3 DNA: TGTGCCAGCAGCTTAGGTCCAAATCAGCCCCAGCATTTT. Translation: CASSLGPNQPQHF.

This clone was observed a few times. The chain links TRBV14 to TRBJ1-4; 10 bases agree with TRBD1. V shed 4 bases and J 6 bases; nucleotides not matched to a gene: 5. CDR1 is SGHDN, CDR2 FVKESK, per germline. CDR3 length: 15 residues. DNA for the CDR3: TGTGCCAGCAGCCCCCGGACAGGGGGGGATGAAAAACTGTTTTTT. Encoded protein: CASSPRTGGDEKLFF. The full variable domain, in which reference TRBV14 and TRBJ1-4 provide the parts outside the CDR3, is EAGVTQFPSHSVIEKGQTVTLRCDPISGHDNLYWYRRVMGKEIKFLLHFVKESKQDESGMPNNRFLAERTGGTYSTLKVQPAELEDSGVYFCASSPRTGGDEKLFFGSGTQLSVL.

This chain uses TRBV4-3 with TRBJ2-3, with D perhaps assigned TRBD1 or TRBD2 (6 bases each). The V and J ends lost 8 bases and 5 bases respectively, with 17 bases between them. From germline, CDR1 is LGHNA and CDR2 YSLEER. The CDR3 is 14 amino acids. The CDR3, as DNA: TGCGCCAGCGGACCTCAGGGGCGGGGAGATACGCAGTATTTT. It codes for CASGPQGRGDTQYF.

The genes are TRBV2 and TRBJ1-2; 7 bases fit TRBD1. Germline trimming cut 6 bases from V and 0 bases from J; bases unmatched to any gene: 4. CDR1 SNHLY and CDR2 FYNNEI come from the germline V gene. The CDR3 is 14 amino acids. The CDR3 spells CASRGQPSNYGYTF. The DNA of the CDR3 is TGTGCCAGCAGGGGACAGCCCTCTAACTATGGCTACACCTTC.

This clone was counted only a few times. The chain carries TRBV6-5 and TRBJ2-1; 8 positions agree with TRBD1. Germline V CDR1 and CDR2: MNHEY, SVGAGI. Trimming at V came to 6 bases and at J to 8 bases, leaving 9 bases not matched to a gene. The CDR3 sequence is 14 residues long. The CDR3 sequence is CASRADRESHEQFF. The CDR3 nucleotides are TGTGCCAGCAGGGCGGACAGGGAGTCCCATGAGCAGTTCTTC.

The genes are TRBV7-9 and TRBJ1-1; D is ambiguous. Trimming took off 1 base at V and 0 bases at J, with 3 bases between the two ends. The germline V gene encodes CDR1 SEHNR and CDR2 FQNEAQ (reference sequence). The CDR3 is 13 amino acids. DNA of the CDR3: TGTGCCAGCAGCTTAGTTATGAACACTGAAGCTTTCTTT. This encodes CASSLVMNTEAFF.

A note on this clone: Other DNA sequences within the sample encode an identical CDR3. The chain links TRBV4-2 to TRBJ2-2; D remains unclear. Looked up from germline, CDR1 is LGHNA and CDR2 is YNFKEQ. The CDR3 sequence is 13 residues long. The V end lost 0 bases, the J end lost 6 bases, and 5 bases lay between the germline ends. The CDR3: CASSQDTAGELFF. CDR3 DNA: TGTGCCAGCAGCCAAGATACGGCCGGGGAGCTGTTTTTT.

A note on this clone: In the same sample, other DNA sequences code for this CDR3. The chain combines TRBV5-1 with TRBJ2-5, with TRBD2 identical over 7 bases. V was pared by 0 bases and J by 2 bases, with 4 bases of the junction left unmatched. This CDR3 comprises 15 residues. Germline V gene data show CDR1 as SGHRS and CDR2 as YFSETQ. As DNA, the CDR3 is TGCGCCAGCAGCTTGGAGCCTAGCGGACAAGAGACCCAGTACTTC. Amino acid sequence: CASSLEPSGQETQYF.

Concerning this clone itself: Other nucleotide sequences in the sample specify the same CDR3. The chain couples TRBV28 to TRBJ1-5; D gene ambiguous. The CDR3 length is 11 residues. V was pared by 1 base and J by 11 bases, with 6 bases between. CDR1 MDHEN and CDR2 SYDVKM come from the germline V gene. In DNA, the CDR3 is TGTGCCAGCAGTTTATCTAGGTCCCAGCATTTT. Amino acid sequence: CASSLSRSQHF.

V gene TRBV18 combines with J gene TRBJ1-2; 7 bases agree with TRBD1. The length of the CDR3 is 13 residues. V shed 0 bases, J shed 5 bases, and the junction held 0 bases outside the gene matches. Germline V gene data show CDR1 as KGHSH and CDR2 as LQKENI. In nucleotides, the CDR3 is TGTGCCAGCTCACCACCGGGACAGTATGGCTACACCTTC. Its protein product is CASSPPGQYGYTF.

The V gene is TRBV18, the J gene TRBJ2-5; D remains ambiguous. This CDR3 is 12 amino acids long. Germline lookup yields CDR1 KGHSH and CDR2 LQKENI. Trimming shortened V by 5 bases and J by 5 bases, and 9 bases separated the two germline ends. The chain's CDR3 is CASSFEAETQYF. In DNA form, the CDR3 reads TGTGCCAGCTCATTTGAAGCGGAGACCCAGTACTTC.

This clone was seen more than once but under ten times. In DNA, the CDR3 is TGTGCCAGCAGTCCCAGCGGGGGGGTATCACCCCTCCACTTT. Its protein is CASSPSGGVSPLHF. This chain connects TRBV7-8 to TRBJ1-6; a weak D match, TRBD1 (5 bases). The germline gives CDR1 SGHVS, CDR2 FQNEAQ. The CDR3 consists of 14 residues. V gave up 6 bases and J gave up 10 bases, with 16 bases separating them.

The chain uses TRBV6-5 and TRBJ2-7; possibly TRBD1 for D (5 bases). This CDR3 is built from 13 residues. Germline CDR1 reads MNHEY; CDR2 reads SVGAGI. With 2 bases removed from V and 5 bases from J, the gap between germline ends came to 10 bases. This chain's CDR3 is CASSYRRAHEQYF. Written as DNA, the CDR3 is TGTGCCAGCAGTTACCGCAGGGCCCACGAGCAGTACTTC.

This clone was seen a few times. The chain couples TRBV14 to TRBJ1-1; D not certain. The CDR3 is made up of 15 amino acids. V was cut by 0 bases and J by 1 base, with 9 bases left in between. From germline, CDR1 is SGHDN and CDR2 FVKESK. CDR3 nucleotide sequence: TGTGCCAGCAGCCAAGACTACGGGCGGAACACTGAAGCTTTCTTT. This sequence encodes CASSQDYGRNTEAFF.

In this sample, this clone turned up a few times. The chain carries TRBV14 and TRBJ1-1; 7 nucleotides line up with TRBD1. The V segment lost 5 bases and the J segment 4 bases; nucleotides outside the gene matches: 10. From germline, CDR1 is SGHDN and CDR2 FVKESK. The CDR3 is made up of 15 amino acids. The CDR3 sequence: CASSYYEGAITEAFF. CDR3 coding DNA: TGTGCCAGCAGCTATTACGAGGGGGCGATCACTGAAGCTTTCTTT. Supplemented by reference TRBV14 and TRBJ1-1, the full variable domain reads EAGVTQFPSHSVIEKGQTVTLRCDPISGHDNLYWYRRVMGKEIKFLLHFVKESKQDESGMPNNRFLAERTGGTYSTLKVQPAELEDSGVYFCASSYYEGAITEAFFGQGTRLTVV.

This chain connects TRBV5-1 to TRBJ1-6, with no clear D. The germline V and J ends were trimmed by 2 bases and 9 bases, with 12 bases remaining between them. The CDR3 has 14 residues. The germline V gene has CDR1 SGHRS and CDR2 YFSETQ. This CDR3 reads CASSLRTLGSPLHF. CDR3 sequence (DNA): TGCGCCAGCAGCTTACGGACTTTAGGTTCACCCCTCCACTTT. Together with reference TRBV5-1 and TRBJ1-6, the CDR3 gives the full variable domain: KAGVTQTPRYLIKTRGQQVTLSCSPISGHRSVSWYQQTPGQGLQFLFEYFSETQRNKGNFPGRFSGRQFSNSRSEMNVSTLELGDSALYLCASSLRTLGSPLHFGNGTRLTVT.

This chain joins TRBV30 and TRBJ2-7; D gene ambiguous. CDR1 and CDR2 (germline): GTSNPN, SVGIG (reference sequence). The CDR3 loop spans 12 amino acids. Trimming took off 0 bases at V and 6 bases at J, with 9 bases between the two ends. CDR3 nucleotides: TGTGCCTGGAGTGTATTCAAGGGCGAGCAGTACTTC. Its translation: CAWSVFKGEQYF.

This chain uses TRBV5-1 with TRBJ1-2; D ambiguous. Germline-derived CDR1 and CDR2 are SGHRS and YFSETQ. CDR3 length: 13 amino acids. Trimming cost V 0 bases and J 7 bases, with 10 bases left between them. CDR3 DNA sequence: TGCGCCAGCAGCTTGGAAACGACCAGTGGCTACACCTTC. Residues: CASSLETTSGYTF. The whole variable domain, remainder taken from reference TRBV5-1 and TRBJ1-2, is KAGVTQTPRYLIKTRGQQVTLSCSPISGHRSVSWYQQTPGQGLQFLFEYFSETQRNKGNFPGRFSGRQFSNSRSEMNVSTLELGDSALYLCASSLETTSGYTFGSGTRLTVV.

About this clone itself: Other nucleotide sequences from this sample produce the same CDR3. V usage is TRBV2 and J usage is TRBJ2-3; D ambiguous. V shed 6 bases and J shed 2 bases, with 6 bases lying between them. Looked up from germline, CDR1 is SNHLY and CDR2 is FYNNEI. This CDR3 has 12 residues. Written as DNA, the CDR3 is TGTGCCAGCAGGGGTGTCACAGATACGCAGTATTTT. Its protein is CASRGVTDTQYF. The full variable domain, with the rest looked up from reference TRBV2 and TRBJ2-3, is EPEVTQTPSHQVTQMGQEVILRCVPISNHLYFYWYRQILGQKVEFLVSFYNNEISEKSEIFDDQFSVERPDGSNFTLKIRSTKLEDSAMYFCASRGVTDTQYFGPGTRLTVL.

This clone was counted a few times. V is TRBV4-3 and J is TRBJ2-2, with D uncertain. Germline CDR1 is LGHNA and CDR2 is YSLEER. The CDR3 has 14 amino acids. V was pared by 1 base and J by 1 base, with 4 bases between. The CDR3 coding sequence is TGCGCCAGCAGCCAAGTACAGAACACCGGGGAGCTGTTTTTT. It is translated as CASSQVQNTGELFF.